The rows below give T cell receptor beta chains drawn from one sample of a study of technical replicates of blood from several donors. Data came from immunoSEQ multiplex PCR; TCRdb stores just in-frame clones and leaves some out. The sample lists around 83,000 clones; about 93% were seen once. Source material: T cells isolated from PBMCs. The source is a human donor in good health. CDR3s include the opening cysteine and the closing phenylalanine or tryptophan. D genes are given only for firm matches. Some rows mark clone size as missing; the rest say once, few, many or name a class of expanded clone.

abundance: NA
v_gene: TRBV6-1
j_gene: TRBJ2-1
d_gene: NA
CDR3aa: CASSGRDLDNEQFF
CDR3nt: TGTGCCAGCAGTGGCCGGGACTTAGACAATGAGCAGTTCTTC

abundance: NA
v_gene: TRBV5-1
j_gene: TRBJ2-1
d_gene: NA
CDR3aa: CASSRGNEQFF
CDR3nt: TGCGCCAGCAGCCGCGGTAATGAGCAGTTCTTC

abundance: NA
v_gene: TRBV19
j_gene: TRBJ1-1
d_gene: NA
CDR3aa: CASSMGGSGTEAFF
CDR3nt: TGTGCCAGTAGTATGGGAGGGAGTGGCACTGAAGCTTTCTTT

abundance: NA
v_gene: TRBV28
j_gene: TRBJ1-3
d_gene: NA
CDR3aa: CASSLQGRVADTIYF
CDR3nt: TGTGCCAGCAGTTTGCAGGGGCGCGTTGCGGACACCATATATTTT

abundance: NA
v_gene: TRBV7-6
j_gene: TRBJ1-1
d_gene: NA
CDR3aa: CASSLDRSMNTEAFF
CDR3nt: TGTGCCAGCAGCCTCGACAGATCCATGAACACTGAAGCTTTCTTT

abundance: NA
v_gene: TRBV6-5
j_gene: TRBJ1-1
d_gene: TRBD1
CDR3aa: CASGTDAFF
CDR3nt: TGTGCCAGCGGGACAGATGCTTTCTTT

abundance: few
v_gene: TRBV30
j_gene: TRBJ2-1
d_gene: NA
CDR3aa: CASSYNEQFF
CDR3nt: TGTGCCTCGTCCTACAATGAGCAGTTCTTC

abundance: once
v_gene: TRBV4-1
j_gene: TRBJ2-5
d_gene: TRBD2
CDR3aa: CASSQDPAGVRETQYF
CDR3nt: TGCGCCAGCAGCCAAGATCCCGCGGGAGTGAGGGAGACCCAGTACTTC

abundance: NA
v_gene: TRBV7-9
j_gene: TRBJ2-7
d_gene: TRBD2
CDR3aa: CASSPRGGETVLYEQYF
CDR3nt: TGTGCCAGCAGCCCCCGGGGGGGGGAGACAGTCCTCTACGAGCAGTACTTC

abundance: once
v_gene: TRBV6-5
j_gene: TRBJ2-1
d_gene: NA
CDR3aa: CASSYSGLYNEQFF
CDR3nt: TGTGCCAGCAGTTATAGCGGACTGTACAATGAGCAGTTCTTC

abundance: once
v_gene: TRBV9
j_gene: TRBJ2-2
d_gene: NA
CDR3aa: CASSAKHAGQITGELFF
CDR3nt: TGTGCCAGCAGCGCAAAGCACGCAGGGCAGATCACCGGGGAGCTGTTTTTT

abundance: NA
v_gene: TRBV2
j_gene: TRBJ2-3
d_gene: NA
CDR3aa: CASSTQGGLGTDTQYF
CDR3nt: TGTGCCAGCAGTACCCAGGGCGGCCTTGGGACAGATACGCAGTATTTT

abundance: NA
v_gene: TRBV5-4
j_gene: TRBJ1-1
d_gene: TRBD1
CDR3aa: CASSPQQGEVTEAFF
CDR3nt: TGTGCCAGCAGCCCTCAACAGGGGGAAGTAACTGAAGCTTTCTTT

abundance: NA
v_gene: TRBV2
j_gene: TRBJ1-2
d_gene: NA
CDR3aa: CASIELPTVPYGYTF
CDR3nt: TGTGCCAGCATAGAACTACCGACAGTACCCTATGGCTACACCTTC

abundance: once
v_gene: TRBV9
j_gene: TRBJ2-1
d_gene: TRBD2
CDR3aa: CASSGGLAGFNEQFF
CDR3nt: TGTGCCAGCAGCGGGGGACTAGCGGGATTCAATGAGCAGTTCTTC

abundance: NA
v_gene: TRBV10-3
j_gene: TRBJ2-1
d_gene: TRBD1
CDR3aa: CAIRGSDRGDEQFF
CDR3nt: TGTGCCATCAGGGGATCCGACAGGGGGGATGAGCAGTTCTTC

abundance: NA
v_gene: TRBV7-9
j_gene: TRBJ2-3
d_gene: TRBD2
CDR3aa: CASSRSSGGTDTQYF
CDR3nt: TGTGCCAGCAGCCGATCTAGCGGAGGCACAGATACGCAGTATTTT

abundance: once
v_gene: TRBV13
j_gene: TRBJ2-1
d_gene: TRBD1
CDR3aa: CASSLAGGGDYEQFF
CDR3nt: TGTGCCAGCAGCTTAGCAGGGGGCGGTGACTATGAGCAGTTCTTC

abundance: NA
v_gene: TRBV4-1
j_gene: TRBJ2-5
d_gene: TRBD1
CDR3aa: CASSWTGQETQYF
CDR3nt: TGCGCCAGCAGCTGGACAGGCCAAGAGACCCAGTACTTC

abundance: NA
v_gene: TRBV4-3
j_gene: TRBJ2-3
d_gene: NA
CDR3aa: CASSQQQDRGDTQYF
CDR3nt: TGCGCCAGCAGCCAGCAACAGGACCGCGGAGATACGCAGTATTTT

abundance: NA
v_gene: TRBV7-9
j_gene: TRBJ2-5
d_gene: TRBD2
CDR3aa: CASSFGGRAEETQYF
CDR3nt: TGTGCCAGCAGCTTCGGCGGGAGGGCCGAGGAGACCCAGTACTTC